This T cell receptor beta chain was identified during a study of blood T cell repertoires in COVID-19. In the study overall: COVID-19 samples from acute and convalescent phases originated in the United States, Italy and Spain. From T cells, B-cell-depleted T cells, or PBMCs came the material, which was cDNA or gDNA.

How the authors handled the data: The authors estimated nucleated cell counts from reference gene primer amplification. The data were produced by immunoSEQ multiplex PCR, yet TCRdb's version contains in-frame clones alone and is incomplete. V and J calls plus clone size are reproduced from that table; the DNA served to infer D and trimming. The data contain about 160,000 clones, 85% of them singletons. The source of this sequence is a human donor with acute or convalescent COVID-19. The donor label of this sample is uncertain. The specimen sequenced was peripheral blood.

In DNA, the CDR3 is TGCAGCGTTTCCCGGGACAGGCGTGAGCAGTTCTTC. It specifies CSVSRDRREQFF. The chain joins TRBV29-1 to TRBJ2-1; 8 nucleotides align to TRBD1. The ends lost 5 bases at V and 9 bases at J; junction bases unmatched: 6. CDR1 is SQVTM, CDR2 ANQGSEA, per germline. The CDR3 has 12 residues.